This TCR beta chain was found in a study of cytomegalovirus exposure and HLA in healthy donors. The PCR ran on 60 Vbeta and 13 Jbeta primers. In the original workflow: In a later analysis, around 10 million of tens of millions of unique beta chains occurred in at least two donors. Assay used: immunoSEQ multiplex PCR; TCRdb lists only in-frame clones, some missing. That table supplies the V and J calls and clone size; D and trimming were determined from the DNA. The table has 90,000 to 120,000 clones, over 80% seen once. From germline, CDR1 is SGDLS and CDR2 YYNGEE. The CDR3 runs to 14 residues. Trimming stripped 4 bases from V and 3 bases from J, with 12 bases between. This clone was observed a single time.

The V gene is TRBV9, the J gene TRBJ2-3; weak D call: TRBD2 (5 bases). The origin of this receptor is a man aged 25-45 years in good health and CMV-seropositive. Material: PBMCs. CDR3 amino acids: CASSSVRRTDTQYF. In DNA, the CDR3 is TGTGCCAGCAGCTCAGTAAGGAGGACAGATACGCAGTATTTT.